These 2 T cell receptor beta chains came from one sample sequenced in a study of blood T cell repertoires in COVID-19. Some clones are missing from TCRdb's copy, which holds only in-frame ones; the method was immunoSEQ multiplex PCR. Counted here are around 250,000 clones, around nine tenths occurring once; the ten biggest clones make up under 2%. Input material: peripheral blood. The receptor source for this set is a woman aged 55-70 years who had recovered from COVID-19.

This clone showed up just once. The rearrangement joins TRBV5-1 to TRBJ2-5, with 14 bases that match TRBD2. The CDR3 is 20 residues long. Germline assignment: CDR1 SGHRS and CDR2 YFSETQ. With 1 base clipped from V and 4 bases from J, the junction kept 15 bases outside the gene matches. The CDR3 region is CASSLQTSGGAGYSSETQYF. The CDR3 region has the DNA TGCGCCAGCAGCTTGCAGACTAGCGGGGGGGCCGGTTATTCCTCAGAGACCCAGTACTTC.

This chain uses TRBV28 with TRBJ2-3; 9 bases map to TRBD2. The V and J ends lost 5 bases and 2 bases, in that order; junction bases with no gene match: 8. CDR3 length equals 16 residues. Per the germline V gene, CDR1 is MDHEN and CDR2 is SYDVKM. The CDR3 here is CASSSLGGGATDTQYF. In DNA form, the CDR3 reads TGTGCCAGCAGTAGCCTTGGCGGGGGGGCCACAGATACGCAGTATTTT.